The following is a T cell receptor beta chain sequence with its context. The data were taken from a study of blood T cell repertoires in COVID-19. Overall study context: Samples taken during acute and convalescent COVID-19 were collected in the United States, Italy and Spain. From T cells, B-cell-depleted T cells, or PBMCs came the material, which was cDNA or gDNA.

Deletions cut 5 bases from V and 2 bases from J, with 24 bases between. The CDR3 is 18 residues long. From germline, CDR1 is LGHDT and CDR2 YNNKEL (reference sequence). Methods used by the authors: Amplification with reference gene primers provided the estimates of nucleated cell counts. Clones were sequenced by immunoSEQ multiplex PCR, and TCRdb holds only the in-frame ones, with some missing. V and J calls and clone size come straight from that table; D and trimming were deduced from the DNA. This sample yields tens of thousands of clones, of which about 72% are seen a single time; 10% to 15% belongs to the top ten.

The rearrangement joins TRBV3-1 (or the pseudogene TRBV3-2) to TRBJ2-5; a possible D gene is TRBD2 (7 bases). The source of this sequence is an older man with acute or convalescent COVID-19. Sequenced sample: peripheral blood. The CDR3 protein is CASSNPGGSGVGQETQYF. As DNA, the CDR3 is TGTGCCAGCAGCAATCCGGGGGGCTCGGGAGTGGGGCAAGAGACCCAGTACTTC.